This entry concerns a single T cell receptor (beta chain). This sample stems from a study of blood T cell repertoires in COVID-19. At the level of the study: Samples taken during acute and convalescent COVID-19 were collected in the United States, Italy and Spain. T cells, B-cell-depleted T cells, or PBMCs provided the cDNA or gDNA that served as material.

In the authors' workflow: For nucleated cells, counts were estimated from reference gene primer amplification. Sequencing was performed with immunoSEQ multiplex PCR; in TCRdb, only in-frame clones are kept and a portion is missing. V, J and clone size reflect that table, while D and trimming were determined from the DNA. The table has about 190,000 clones, 65% to 80% seen once. The sample consisted of peripheral blood. The TCR originated in a woman aged 45-59 years with acute or convalescent COVID-19.

CDR3 DNA sequence: TGTGCCAGCAGCTTGTCGCGGGGGGGCACTGAGCAGTTCTTC. Protein product: CASSLSRGGTEQFF. The rearrangement joins TRBV7-2 to TRBJ2-1, with 9 bases aligning to TRBD2. Germline CDR1 is SGHTA and CDR2 is FQGNSA. The V gene end was trimmed by 3 bases and the J gene end by 9 bases; junction bases not matched to a gene: 6. The CDR3 length is 14 residues.